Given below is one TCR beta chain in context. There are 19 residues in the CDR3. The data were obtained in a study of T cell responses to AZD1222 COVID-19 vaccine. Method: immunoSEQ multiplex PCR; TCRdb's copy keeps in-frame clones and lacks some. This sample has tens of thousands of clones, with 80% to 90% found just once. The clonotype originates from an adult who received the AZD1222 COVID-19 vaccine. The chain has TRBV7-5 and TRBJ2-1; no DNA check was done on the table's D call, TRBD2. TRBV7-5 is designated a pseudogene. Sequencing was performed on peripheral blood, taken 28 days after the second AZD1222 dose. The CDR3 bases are TGTGCCAGAAGCAACTCTCCTGCCAAGCGGGTAGGTCGTCACAATGAGCAGTTCTTC. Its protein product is CARSNSPAKRVGRHNEQFF.